Below, 15 T cell receptor beta chains from the same sample are listed, as sequenced in a study of molecular identifiers for immune sequencing clone quantification. TCRdb called the PCR reads again in MiXCR, with one record for every CDR3 protein. The data show 60,000 to 70,000 distinct CDR3 sequences, 15% to 20% seen once. Sequencing was done on a sample of naive CD8+ T cells from blood, with Jurkat cell RNA spiked in. As to subset: FACS-sorted CD8+CD4-CCR7+CD45RA+ naive T cells. The receptors were gathered from a human donor in good health. Some libraries in this study had Jurkat cell RNA spiked in.

To note about this clonotype: This CDR3 fails to terminate in the conserved phenylalanine or tryptophan, so it likely reflects a read error. This chain connects TRBV20-1 to TRBJ2-7; no clear D. Between the trimmed V and J ends, which lost 5 bases and 4 bases, there was a span of 18 bases. CDR1 DFQATT and CDR2 SNEGSKA come from the germline V gene (reference sequence). This CDR3 region has 14 residues. As DNA, the CDR3 is TGCAGTGCTCCTGTAACTGGGAACCAATACGAGCAGTACTCC. Translated: CSAPVTGNQYEQYS.

This clonotype was seen ten or more times. This sequence joins TRBV7-9 and TRBJ2-3; no clear D. The V gene's germline CDR1 is SEHNR and CDR2 FQNEAQ (reference sequence). The CDR3 spans 12 residues. Trimming removed 2 bases at V and 6 bases at J, with 6 bases between. The CDR3 nucleotides are TGTGCCAGCAGCTTAATGTGGGATACGCAGTATTTT. This encodes CASSLMWDTQYF.

This sequence joins TRBV12-3 or TRBV12-4 and TRBJ2-1, with D maybe TRBD1 (5 bases). V was cut by 7 bases and J by 9 bases, with 31 bases left in between. The length of the CDR3 is 18 residues. CDR3 in amino acids: CASTLSGAPTPLGAEQFF. CDR3 DNA sequence: TGTGCCAGCACCCTCTCTGGGGCACCTACCCCCCTAGGGGCTGAGCAGTTCTTC.

The gene calls are TRBV12-3 or TRBV12-4 and TRBJ2-7; D may be TRBD1 (6 bases). This CDR3 contains 13 residues. The V gene lost 2 bases and the J gene lost 3 bases, with 8 bases spanning the gap. CDR3 protein: CASSLYRVYEQYF. For the CDR3, the DNA is TGTGCCAGCAGTTTATACAGGGTCTACGAGCAGTACTTC.

Concerning this clonotype itself: This clone may be a read error of a much larger clone one base away. The rearrangement uses TRBV24-1 and TRBJ2-7, with 10 bases aligning to TRBD1. Germline V gene sequence: CDR1 KGHDR, CDR2 SFDVKD. This CDR3 contains 16 residues. Trimming took 4 bases from V and 0 from J; bases not matched to a gene: 5. CDR3 nucleotide sequence: TGTGCCACCAGTGACCGCAGACAGGGGGCCTCCTACGAGCAGTACTTC. It encodes CATSDRRQGASYEQYF.

Details on this clonotype: No conserved phenylalanine or tryptophan ends this CDR3, so it is likely a read error. The V call is TRBV6-5, the J call TRBJ2-1; 9 bases are a match to TRBD2. Trimming cost V 4 bases and J 4 bases; bases outside gene matches: 8. Germline-derived CDR1 and CDR2 are MNHEY and SVGAGI. The CDR3 is made up of 16 amino acids. The DNA for the CDR3 is TGTGCCAGCAGTTTCCCCGGGACTAGCCGTTACAATGAGCAGTTCCTC. Translated, it gives CASSFPGTSRYNEQFL.

J is TRBJ2-5 and V is TRBV7-9; no firm D call. V shed 5 bases and J shed 5 bases, with 15 bases lying between them. This CDR3 is 14 amino acids long. Germline CDR1 SEHNR, CDR2 FQNEAQ (reference sequence). As DNA, the CDR3 is TGTGCCAGCAGCCCCCCCGGCTCCGGGGAGACCCAGTACTTC. This sequence encodes CASSPPGSGETQYF.

This clonotype was counted at least ten times. V is TRBV27 and J is TRBJ2-3, with 11 bases matching TRBD2. Germline V lookup: CDR1 MNHEY, CDR2 SMNVEV (reference sequence). The CDR3 runs to 16 residues. With 3 bases clipped from V and 2 bases from J, the junction kept 4 bases outside the gene matches. CDR3 loop: CASSLTSGIITDTQYF. The CDR3 DNA reads as TGTGCCAGCAGTTTGACTAGCGGGATAATCACAGATACGCAGTATTTT.

This clonotype was recorded many times. This sequence joins TRBV20-1 and TRBJ1-5; possible D gene TRBD1, 5 bases. CDR1 and CDR2 from the germline V gene are DFQATT and SNEGSKA (reference sequence). The CDR3 spans 18 residues. The germline V and J ends were trimmed by 0 bases and 0 bases, with 18 bases remaining between them. The CDR3 spells CSARDDGLGTVSNQPQHF. The CDR3 DNA sequence: TGCAGTGCTAGAGACGATGGCCTTGGGACCGTTAGCAATCAGCCCCAGCATTTT.

The table lists this clonotype with many counts. J is TRBJ2-7 and V is TRBV10-3, with D unresolved. This CDR3 has 16 residues. From germline, CDR1 is ENHRY and CDR2 SYGVKD. Trimming left V 2 bases short and J 0 bases short, with 14 bases between. CDR3 in amino acids: CAISEGVGLPSYEQYF. Written as DNA, the CDR3 is TGTGCCATCAGTGAGGGTGTCGGCCTGCCCTCCTACGAGCAGTACTTC.

Points on this clonotype: This may stem from a read error, because a much larger clone lies one nucleotide away. This chain uses TRBV28 with TRBJ1-6; weak D call: TRBD1 (6 bases). The CDR3 runs to 15 residues. Germline V gene lookup returns CDR1 MDHEN and CDR2 SYDVKM. The CDR3 spells CASGLLQGDNSPLHF. The DNA of the CDR3 is TGTGCCAGCGGTTTATTACAGGGAGATAATTCACCCCTCCACTTT.

This clonotype has a count of ten or more. The chain uses TRBV5-1 and TRBJ2-1, with D perhaps TRBD2 (5 bases). Deletions cut 9 bases from V and 9 bases from J, with 13 bases between. The CDR3 runs 11 residues. The germline V gene has CDR1 SGHRS and CDR2 YFSETQ. CDR3 coding DNA: TGCGCCACCATCTCGGCGGGTGAGCAGTTCTTC. This sequence encodes CATISAGEQFF.

This clonotype was seen ten or more times. The chain carries TRBV19 and TRBJ2-7; no firm D call. V lost 5 bases to trimming and J lost 0 bases, with 14 bases between them. This CDR3 has 15 residues. The germline CDR1 and CDR2 sequences are LNHDA and SQIVND (reference sequence). This CDR3 reads CASSVTASLSYEQYF. The CDR3 region has the DNA TGTGCCAGTAGTGTTACAGCGAGCCTCTCCTACGAGCAGTACTTC.

This clonotype has a count of ten or more. This sequence joins TRBV20-1 and TRBJ2-4; D is possibly TRBD1 or TRBD2 (5 bases each). This CDR3 contains 15 residues. Trimming left V 6 bases short and J 0 bases short, with 15 bases between. CDR1 DFQATT and CDR2 SNEGSKA come from the germline V gene (reference sequence). The CDR3 spells CSAPPGSLAKNIQYF. The CDR3 DNA follows: TGCAGTGCCCCCCCAGGGAGCCTAGCCAAAAACATTCAGTACTTC.

This chain joins TRBV20-1 and TRBJ2-1; D call uncertain. The CDR3 has 11 residues. The V end lost 7 bases, the J end lost 3 bases, and 7 bases lay between the germline ends. The germline V gene encodes CDR1 DFQATT and CDR2 SNEGSKA (reference sequence). The CDR3 region is CSGVNYNEQFF. The CDR3 DNA follows: TGCAGTGGAGTAAACTACAATGAGCAGTTCTTC.